Following are 11 T cell receptor beta chains from one sample sequenced in a study of blood T cell repertoires in COVID-19. The protocol was immunoSEQ multiplex PCR, while the TCRdb copy is restricted to in-frame clones and leaves out a portion. The profile covers approximately 110,000 clones, with approximately 82% appearing a single time and 7.9% taken by the ten largest. The sample comprised peripheral blood. The receptors originated from a woman of 80 years or more with active or convalescent COVID-19.

The chain uses TRBV24-1 and TRBJ2-3, with TRBD1 matching 8 bases. With V trimmed by 3 bases and J by 7 bases, 17 bases remained unmatched. Germline assignment: CDR1 KGHDR and CDR2 SFDVKD. The CDR3 consists of 18 residues. In DNA form, the CDR3 reads TGTGCCACCAGTGATCCTCTTGCTCACCAGGGGGCGACGCATACGCAGTATTTT. Its translation is CATSDPLAHQGATHTQYF.

This sequence joins TRBV5-6 and TRBJ2-1, with 8 bases fitting TRBD2. CDR1 is SGHDT and CDR2 is YYEEEE in the germline V gene. The CDR3 has 14 residues. Trimming took 4 bases from V and 5 from J; bases not matched to a gene: 5. In DNA form, the CDR3 reads TGTGCCAGCAGCGAGTGGACTAGCCACAATGAGCAGTTCTTC. Its translation is CASSEWTSHNEQFF.

As to this clone: At one boundary the junction diverges from the germline segment, which might be a read error. The V and J genes are TRBV20-1 and TRBJ1-2; TRBD1 agrees at 9 bases. This CDR3 is built from 10 residues. Germline V gene sequence: CDR1 DFQATT, CDR2 SNEGSKA (reference sequence). CDR3 DNA sequence: TGCAGTGCTTCGGGACAGGGCCATCGCTTC. Encoded protein: CSASGQGHRF.

The V gene is TRBV6-1, the J gene TRBJ1-3; 8 nucleotides line up with TRBD1. Germline CDR1 is MNHNS and CDR2 is SASEGT. The trim removed 1 base at V and 7 bases at J, leaving 3 bases unmatched. This CDR3 is 14 amino acids long. The CDR3 here is CASSEGAGGNTIYF. CDR3 DNA: TGTGCCAGCAGTGAAGGGGCAGGGGGCAACACCATATATTTT.

This chain joins TRBV13 and TRBJ1-2; D unresolved. The CDR3 runs 13 residues. Trimming took off 2 bases at V and 5 bases at J, with 9 bases between the two ends. The germline gives CDR1 PRHDT, CDR2 FYEKMQ (reference sequence). The CDR3 nucleotides read TGTGCCAGCAGCTTATCAGGCCCTTATGGCTACACCTTC. Its translation is CASSLSGPYGYTF.

This clone was counted between two and nine times. V usage is TRBV15 and J usage is TRBJ2-3; 7 bases are shared with TRBD1. The CDR3 length is 17 residues. V was clipped by 4 bases and J by 0 bases; unmatched bases: 10. Per germline, CDR1 LNHNV and CDR2 YYDKDF (reference sequence). The CDR3 spells CATSITPTGSSTDTQYF. CDR3 DNA sequence: TGTGCCACCAGCATAACCCCGACAGGGTCTAGCACAGATACGCAGTATTTT.

This chain links TRBV18 with TRBJ1-3, with no clear D. This CDR3 region has 16 residues. Trimming removed 3 bases at V and 0 bases at J, with 12 bases between. CDR1 is KGHSH, CDR2 LQKENI, per germline. CDR3 nucleotide sequence: TGTGCCAGCTCACCGTTGGAGATCATCTCTGGAAACACCATATATTTT. Encoded protein: CASSPLEIISGNTIYF. The full variable domain, rest sourced from reference TRBV18 and TRBJ1-3, is NAGVMQNPRHLVRRRGQEARLRCSPMKGHSHVYWYRQLPEEGLKFMVYLQKENIIDESGMPKERFSAEFPKEGPSILRIQQVVRGDSAAYFCASSPLEIISGNTIYFGEGSWLTVV.

The V and J genes are TRBV19 and TRBJ1-1; D gene unclear. CDR1 is LNHDA and CDR2 is SQIVND in the germline V gene (reference sequence). Deletions cut 5 bases from V and 4 bases from J, with 11 bases between. The length of the CDR3 is 13 residues. The CDR3 nucleotides read TGTGCCAGTAGTTACGCGGAAGGCACTGAAGCTTTCTTT. Encoded protein: CASSYAEGTEAFF. Full variable domain (outside the CDR3, taken from reference TRBV19 and TRBJ1-1): DGGITQSPKYLFRKEGQNVTLSCEQNLNHDAMYWYRQDPGQGLRLIYYSQIVNDFQKGDIAEGYSVSREKKESFPLTVTSAQKNPTAFYLCASSYAEGTEAFFGQGTRLTVV.

The genes are TRBV13 and TRBJ2-2, with 7 positions matching TRBD2. This CDR3 contains 15 residues. Germline V gene lookup returns CDR1 PRHDT and CDR2 FYEKMQ (reference sequence). The J segment lost 6 bases and the V segment lost 6 bases, leaving 10 bases of the junction unmatched. The DNA of the CDR3 is TGTGCCAGCAGATTCGGGACTGGGGGGGCCGGGGAGCTGTTTTTT. Amino acids: CASRFGTGGAGELFF.

The chain combines TRBV7-2 with TRBJ1-2; tentatively, D is TRBD1 (6 bases). Trimming removed 2 bases from V and 8 bases from J, with 18 bases in between. The CDR3 has 15 residues. Germline CDR1 reads SGHTA; CDR2 reads FQGNSA. This chain's CDR3 is CASSLISGGGGGYTF. The CDR3 DNA reads TGTGCCAGCAGCTTAATTTCCGGGGGCGGGGGGGGCTACACCTTC.

The CDR3 sequence is CASRKSGTEAFF. CDR3 DNA sequence: TGTGCCAGCAGAAAATCGGGGACTGAAGCTTTCTTT. The chain uses TRBV5-5 and TRBJ1-1; D is ambiguous. The V gene lost 5 bases and the J gene lost 5 bases, with 10 bases spanning the gap. CDR1 SGHKS and CDR2 YYEKEE come from the germline V gene (reference sequence). The CDR3 is 12 residues long.